The rows below give T cell receptor beta chains drawn from one sample of a study of CD8 T cells in ankylosing spondylitis. One entry per CDR3 protein results from TCRdb running MiXCR on the 5' RACE reads. The sample has around 140,000 distinct CDR3 sequences, roughly 11% seen once. Sequenced: blood, either unsorted or a sorted T cell fraction (not recorded which). The receptor source for this set is a female donor with ankylosing spondylitis or in good health (not recorded which). Both conserved end residues are part of each CDR3. Each record gives: V gene, clone size, D gene, J gene, CDR3 protein, CDR3 DNA. A D gene is named only where the DNA matches it firmly. The size entry is marked missing in some rows and otherwise reads once, few, many or a size class.

>TRBV20-1|many|TRBD1|TRBJ2-2
CSARGGQDAGELFF
TGCAGTGCTAGGGGTGGACAGGACGCCGGGGAGCTGTTTTTT
>TRBV20-1|many|.|TRBJ2-3
CSARTHEYTQYF
TGCAGTGCCCGAACCCACGAGTATACGCAGTATTTT
>TRBV25-1|many|.|TRBJ1-1
CASTGRLNTEAFF
TGTGCCAGCACCGGACGGCTGAACACTGAAGCTTTCTTT
>TRBV7-3|.|.|TRBJ2-1
CASSYDPGNEQFF
TGTGCCAGCAGCTATGACCCGGGGAATGAGCAGTTCTTC
>TRBV12-3/TRBV12-4|many|TRBD2|TRBJ2-1
CASSLTQGGGRNNEQFF
TGTGCCAGCAGTTTAACCCAGGGCGGGGGGCGAAACAATGAGCAGTTCTTC
>TRBV5-1|many|.|TRBJ1-1
CASSLDTGATEAFF
TGCGCCAGCAGCTTGGACACCGGGGCCACTGAAGCTTTCTTT
>TRBV19|many|.|TRBJ2-5
CASSTGGLQETQYF
TGTGCCAGTAGCACCGGGGGGCTTCAAGAGACCCAGTACTTC
>TRBV7-6|many|.|TRBJ2-5
CASSLVAAETQYF
TGTGCCAGCAGCTTAGTGGCAGCGGAGACCCAGTACTTC
>TRBV10-3|few|.|TRBJ2-1
CAISAGGGVNEQFF
TGTGCCATCAGCGCCGGTGGAGGGGTCAATGAGCAGTTCTTC
>TRBV7-9|many|.|TRBJ2-3
CASSPVPGAGDTQYF
TGTGCCAGCAGCCCGGTCCCGGGGGCGGGCGATACGCAGTATTTT
>TRBV19|many|.|TRBJ2-3
CASKRNPITDTQYF
TGTGCCAGTAAGAGAAACCCTATCACAGATACGCAGTATTTT
>TRBV20-1|many|.|TRBJ2-1
CSARDSTGTRYNEQFF
TGCAGTGCTAGAGATAGTACCGGGACTCGATACAATGAGCAGTTCTTC
>TRBV27|many|.|TRBJ2-3
CASRSQVLSTDTQYF
TGTGCCAGCAGAAGCCAGGTGCTTAGCACAGATACGCAGTATTTT
>TRBV4-2|.|TRBD2|TRBJ2-2
CASSQEGTSGTGELFF
TGTGCCAGCAGCCAAGAGGGGACTAGCGGAACCGGGGAGCTGTTTTTT
>TRBV20-1|many|TRBD1|TRBJ1-1
CSARHGTGGLNTEAFF
TGCAGTGCTAGACATGGGACAGGGGGCCTGAACACTGAAGCTTTCTTT
>TRBV5-1|.|TRBD2|TRBJ2-5
CASSFGTSVYQETQSF
TGCGCCAGCAGCTTCGGGACTAGCGTGTACCAAGAGACCCAGTCCTTC
>TRBV20-1|.|.|TRBJ1-5
CSAETPGYNQPQHF
TGCAGTGCCGAAACGCCAGGGTACAATCAGCCCCAGCATTTT
>TRBV30|many|.|TRBJ1-2
CAWATGPGGYTF
TGTGCCTGGGCAACAGGGCCAGGAGGCTACACCTTC
>TRBV5-5|many|.|TRBJ1-1
CASSFSTGMNTEAFF
TGTGCCAGCAGCTTCTCTACGGGAATGAACACTGAAGCTTTCTTT
>TRBV20-1|many|.|TRBJ1-5
CSASYRRDQPQHF
TGCAGTGCTAGTTACAGGAGGGATCAGCCCCAGCATTTT
>TRBV7-2|many|.|TRBJ2-7
CASSLELYEQYF
TGTGCCAGCAGCTTAGAGTTGTACGAGCAGTACTTC
>TRBV7-9|.|TRBD2|TRBJ2-7
CASSLREGISYEQYF
TGTGCCAGCAGCTTAAGGGAGGGAATCTCCTACGAGCAGTACTTC
>TRBV5-1|.|TRBD1|TRBJ2-7
CASSWGQGPLHEQYF
TGCGCCAGCAGCTGGGGACAGGGCCCCCTCCACGAGCAGTACTTC
>TRBV7-9|many|.|TRBJ2-1
CASSGLEKFF
TGTGCCAGCAGTGGCTTGGAAAAGTTCTTC
>TRBV2|many|.|TRBJ1-6
CASGTGSSPLHF
TGTGCCAGCGGGACGGGGAGCTCACCCCTCCACTTT
>TRBV28|many|.|TRBJ2-7
CASRLQGSSYEQYF
TGTGCCAGCAGGTTACAGGGTTCCTCCTACGAGCAGTACTTC
>TRBV25-1|many|TRBD1|TRBJ1-1
CASSGTGTGAFF
TGTGCCAGCAGTGGGACAGGGACAGGGGCTTTCTTT
>TRBV18|few|.|TRBJ2-3
CASSPPGSDTQYF
TGTGCCAGCTCACCACCAGGGTCAGATACGCAGTATTTT
>TRBV5-1|few|.|TRBJ2-2
CASSLVSDAGEPFF
TGCGCCAGCAGCTTGGTGTCAGACGCCGGGGAGCCGTTTTTT
>TRBV20-1|few|.|TRBJ2-1
CSARRLASEQFF
TGCAGTGCTAGAAGGCTAGCGAGTGAGCAGTTCTTC
>TRBV12-3/TRBV12-4|many|.|TRBJ2-2
CAARRTANTGELFF
TGTGCCGCTAGACGGACAGCGAACACCGGGGAGCTGTTTTTT
>TRBV19|few|.|TRBJ2-1
CASSIRRAGDEQFF
TGTGCCAGTAGTATCCGACGGGCTGGCGATGAGCAGTTCTTC
>TRBV7-8|many|.|TRBJ2-3
CAKKKRRADTQYF
TGTGCCAAAAAAAAAAGGAGGGCAGATACGCAGTATTTT
>TRBV11-2|many|.|TRBJ1-1
CASSPLLNTEAFF
TGTGCCAGCAGCCCCCTGTTAAACACTGAAGCTTTCTTT
>TRBV5-1|many|.|TRBJ2-1
CASSLVGGSMSSYNEQFF
TGCGCCAGCAGCTTGGTAGGGGGTTCTATGAGCTCCTACAATGAGCAGTTCTTC
>TRBV20-1|many|.|TRBJ2-1
CSASPPSGEILSLEQFF
TGCAGTGCTAGTCCCCCTTCGGGGGAGATCCTCTCACTTGAGCAGTTCTTC
>TRBV28|few|.|TRBJ2-7
CASSYLSGSHEQYF
TGTGCCAGCAGTTACTTATCGGGGAGCCACGAGCAGTACTTC
>TRBV12-3/TRBV12-4|many|TRBD1|TRBJ1-4
CASNGRGRLEKLFF
TGTGCCAGCAACGGGAGGGGGCGGTTGGAAAAACTGTTTTTT
>TRBV7-8|many|TRBD2|TRBJ2-7
CASSPRGGEVYEQYF
TGTGCCAGCAGCCCCCGGGGGGGGGAAGTGTACGAGCAGTACTTC
>TRBV5-4|.|TRBD1|TRBJ1-4
CASSRGQDEKLFF
TGTGCCAGCAGCAGGGGACAGGATGAAAAACTGTTTTTT
>TRBV10-3|many|.|TRBJ2-3
CAIMGGSTDTQYF
TGTGCCATCATGGGGGGTAGCACAGATACGCAGTATTTT
>TRBV20-1|many|TRBD2|TRBJ2-1
CSAYLRTSRYEQFF
TGCAGTGCTTACCTTCGGACTAGTAGGTATGAGCAGTTCTTC
>TRBV6-6|many|TRBD1|TRBJ1-4
CASSLGQGPGEKLFF
TGTGCCAGCAGTTTAGGACAGGGGCCAGGAGAAAAACTGTTTTTT
>TRBV5-1|many|.|TRBJ1-1
CASSLASRVTEAFF
TGCGCCAGCAGCTTGGCCAGTCGGGTCACTGAAGCTTTCTTT
>TRBV29-1|many|TRBD1|TRBJ2-7
CSVDRGPYEQYF
TGCAGCGTTGACAGGGGGCCCTACGAGCAGTACTTC
>TRBV7-2|many|TRBD2|TRBJ2-3
CASSLVPGTIPTDTQYF
TGTGCCAGCAGCTTAGTTCCGGGGACTATCCCCACAGATACGCAGTATTTT
>TRBV9|many|.|TRBJ2-5
CASSLLYSDQETQYF
TGTGCCAGCAGCCTTCTTTACAGCGACCAAGAGACCCAGTACTTC
>TRBV20-1|many|TRBD1|TRBJ1-6
CSARAGQVNSPLHF
TGCAGTGCTAGAGCGGGACAGGTCAATTCACCCCTCCACTTT
>TRBV20-1|.|TRBD1|TRBJ1-1
CSARDRVLSEAFF
TGCAGTGCTAGGGACAGGGTTTTATCTGAAGCTTTCTTT
>TRBV3-1|.|.|TRBJ1-4
CASSPAAGDGFNEKLFF
TGTGCCAGCAGCCCCGCCGCGGGGGATGGATTTAATGAAAAACTGTTTTTT
>TRBV5-1|many|.|TRBJ2-2
CASGLGVSPGELFF
TGCGCCAGCGGTCTAGGTGTTTCTCCCGGGGAGCTGTTTTTT
>TRBV18|many|.|TRBJ1-6
CASSPNGIRGSPLHF
TGTGCCAGCTCACCGAACGGGATACGGGGTTCACCCCTCCACTTT
>TRBV5-1|many|TRBD2|TRBJ2-1
CASSPRTGAGNEQFF
TGCGCCAGCAGCCCCCGGACGGGAGCGGGGAATGAGCAGTTCTTC
>TRBV15|.|.|TRBJ1-5
CATSTGQNSNQPQHF
TGTGCCACCAGCACCGGACAGAATAGCAATCAGCCCCAGCATTTT
>TRBV2|few|.|TRBJ1-1
CASSSTLTGEAFF
TGTGCCAGCAGTTCGACATTAACAGGTGAAGCTTTCTTT
>TRBV19|.|.|TRBJ2-1
CASSGSTYNEQFF
TGTGCCAGTAGTGGGAGTACCTACAATGAGCAGTTCTTC
>TRBV5-1|.|.|TRBJ1-5
CASSLYSGSGQPQHF
TGTGCCAGCAGCTTATACTCAGGGAGTGGGCAGCCCCAGCATTTT
>TRBV20-1|many|.|TRBJ1-4
CSAREMGNEKLFF
TGCAGTGCTAGGGAGATGGGCAATGAAAAACTGTTTTTT
>TRBV7-2|many|.|TRBJ2-7
CASSLAGHFEQYF
TGTGCCAGCAGCTTAGCGGGCCACTTTGAGCAGTACTTC
>TRBV28|many|TRBD1|TRBJ1-1
CASSGGTARIEAFF
TGTGCCAGCAGTGGGGGGACAGCCCGAATTGAAGCTTTCTTT